The rows below give T cell receptor beta chains drawn from one sample of a study of identical twins. TCRdb used MiXCR to reprocess the 5' RACE reads, holding one entry per CDR3 protein. The table has 1.5 million to 2 million distinct CDR3 sequences, under 35% seen once; the top ten hold 0.25% to 0.3%. The specimen sequenced was cord blood. These receptors all stem from a newborn girl in good health. Each CDR3 is given with its conserved first and last residue. Fields, in order: J gene, clone size, V gene, D gene, CDR3 protein, CDR3 DNA. D genes are given only for firm matches. Clone sizes are given selectively: once, few, many, or a class where the clone is expanded.

j_gene: TRBJ2-3
abundance: few
v_gene: TRBV9
d_gene: NA
CDR3aa: CASSVARQDTQYF
CDR3nt: TGTGCCAGCAGCGTAGCTCGGCAGGATACGCAGTATTTT

j_gene: TRBJ1-5
abundance: NA
v_gene: TRBV27
d_gene: NA
CDR3aa: CASSSNPNQPQHF
CDR3nt: TGTGCCAGCAGCTCAAACCCCAATCAGCCCCAGCATTTT

j_gene: TRBJ2-1
abundance: NA
v_gene: TRBV11-2
d_gene: NA
CDR3aa: CASRPTRVDEQFF
CDR3nt: TGTGCCAGCAGGCCCACTAGGGTCGATGAGCAGTTCTTC

j_gene: TRBJ2-3
abundance: NA
v_gene: TRBV20-1
d_gene: TRBD1
CDR3aa: CSAWTGGSDTQYF
CDR3nt: TGCAGTGCTTGGACAGGGGGATCAGATACGCAGTATTTT

j_gene: TRBJ2-3
abundance: NA
v_gene: TRBV28
d_gene: TRBD2
CDR3aa: CASLAGITDTQYF
CDR3nt: TGTGCCAGCTTAGCGGGAATCACAGATACGCAGTATTTT

j_gene: TRBJ1-1
abundance: NA
v_gene: TRBV2
d_gene: NA
CDR3aa: CASSGGRGRNTEAFF
CDR3nt: TGTGCCAGCAGTGGAGGCAGGGGCAGGAACACTGAAGCTTTCTTT

j_gene: TRBJ2-5
abundance: NA
v_gene: TRBV28
d_gene: NA
CDR3aa: CASSLYAEETQYF
CDR3nt: TGTGCCAGCAGTTTATACGCGGAAGAGACCCAGTACTTC

j_gene: TRBJ2-5
abundance: few
v_gene: TRBV13
d_gene: NA
CDR3aa: CASSHRGDKETQYF
CDR3nt: TGTGCCAGCAGCCACCGGGGCGATAAAGAGACCCAGTACTTC

j_gene: TRBJ1-1
abundance: NA
v_gene: TRBV6-2/TRBV6-3
d_gene: NA
CDR3aa: CASNMQGHTEAFF
CDR3nt: TGTGCCAGCAACATGCAGGGCCACACTGAAGCTTTCTTT

j_gene: TRBJ2-5
abundance: NA
v_gene: TRBV7-2
d_gene: NA
CDR3aa: CASSLMWNSRSSETQYF
CDR3nt: TGTGCCAGCAGCTTAATGTGGAACTCAAGGTCCTCGGAGACCCAGTACTTC

j_gene: TRBJ2-5
abundance: NA
v_gene: TRBV5-1
d_gene: NA
CDR3aa: CASSLSLYFYNEQYF
CDR3nt: TGCGCCAGCAGCTTGTCACTTTACTTCTACAATGAGCAGTACTTC

j_gene: TRBJ2-5
abundance: NA
v_gene: TRBV7-9
d_gene: NA
CDR3aa: CASSPSQGRETQYF
CDR3nt: TGTGCCAGCAGCCCATCACAGGGTAGGGAGACCCAGTACTTC

j_gene: TRBJ2-5
abundance: NA
v_gene: TRBV12-3/TRBV12-4
d_gene: NA
CDR3aa: CAGSEGFLEETQYF
CDR3nt: TGTGCCGGCTCGGAGGGCTTCCTAGAAGAGACCCAGTACTTC

j_gene: TRBJ2-5
abundance: NA
v_gene: TRBV6-2/TRBV6-3
d_gene: NA
CDR3aa: CASSYPDNEQYF
CDR3nt: TGTGCCAGCAGTTATCCGGACAATGAGCAGTACTTC

j_gene: TRBJ1-5
abundance: few
v_gene: TRBV6-5
d_gene: TRBD1
CDR3aa: CASSSMTGTHQPQHF
CDR3nt: TGTGCCAGCAGCTCCATGACAGGGACTCATCAGCCCCAGCATTTT

j_gene: TRBJ2-3
abundance: NA
v_gene: TRBV7-9
d_gene: NA
CDR3aa: CASSLLRVPTDTQYF
CDR3nt: TGTGCCAGCAGCCTCCTCCGGGTGCCCACAGATACGCAGTATTTT

j_gene: TRBJ2-3
abundance: NA
v_gene: TRBV7-9
d_gene: NA
CDR3aa: CASRSPGDTQYF
CDR3nt: TGTGCCAGCAGATCCCCCGGAGATACGCAGTATTTT

j_gene: TRBJ2-7
abundance: NA
v_gene: TRBV12-3/TRBV12-4
d_gene: TRBD2
CDR3aa: CASSPRLAFDEQYF
CDR3nt: TGTGCCAGCAGCCCTAGACTAGCTTTCGACGAGCAGTACTTC

j_gene: TRBJ2-3
abundance: NA
v_gene: TRBV10-3
d_gene: TRBD2
CDR3aa: CAISETPSGGFDNTQYF
CDR3nt: TGTGCCATCAGTGAGACCCCTAGCGGGGGGTTCGATAATACGCAGTATTTT

j_gene: TRBJ1-5
abundance: NA
v_gene: TRBV20-1
d_gene: NA
CDR3aa: CSARRQGLSNQPQHF
CDR3nt: TGCAGTGCTAGAAGGCAGGGCCTTAGCAATCAGCCCCAGCATTTT

j_gene: TRBJ2-3
abundance: few
v_gene: TRBV20-1
d_gene: NA
CDR3aa: CSASEQGATDTQYF
CDR3nt: TGCAGTGCTAGTGAACAGGGCGCCACAGATACGCAGTATTTT

j_gene: TRBJ2-3
abundance: NA
v_gene: TRBV20-1
d_gene: TRBD1
CDR3aa: CSARDPGRTGEGTDTQYF
CDR3nt: TGCAGTGCTAGAGATCCAGGCCGGACAGGGGAGGGCACAGATACGCAGTATTTT

j_gene: TRBJ2-1
abundance: NA
v_gene: TRBV20-1
d_gene: NA
CDR3aa: CSAERTNYNEQFF
CDR3nt: TGCAGTGCCGAGCGGACCAACTACAATGAGCAGTTCTTC

j_gene: TRBJ2-1
abundance: NA
v_gene: TRBV5-1
d_gene: NA
CDR3aa: CASSLVGGLSSYNEQFF
CDR3nt: TGCGCCAGCAGCTTGGTCGGGGGGCTGAGCTCCTACAATGAGCAGTTCTTC

j_gene: TRBJ2-1
abundance: NA
v_gene: TRBV5-6
d_gene: TRBD2
CDR3aa: CASSSVSGGTYNEQFF
CDR3nt: TGTGCCAGCAGCTCCGTTAGCGGGGGAACATACAATGAGCAGTTCTTC

j_gene: TRBJ2-7
abundance: NA
v_gene: TRBV7-2
d_gene: TRBD1
CDR3aa: CASSLSRDRAYYEQYF
CDR3nt: TGTGCCAGCAGCTTATCCCGGGACAGGGCTTATTACGAGCAGTACTTC

j_gene: TRBJ1-1
abundance: few
v_gene: TRBV27
d_gene: NA
CDR3aa: CASSLSDGGGTEAFF
CDR3nt: TGTGCCAGCAGTTTATCCGACGGGGGAGGAACTGAAGCTTTCTTT

j_gene: TRBJ2-1
abundance: many
v_gene: TRBV29-1
d_gene: NA
CDR3aa: CTIVGQRYNEQFF
CDR3nt: TGCACCATAGTAGGACAGAGATACAATGAGCAGTTCTTC

j_gene: TRBJ2-3
abundance: NA
v_gene: TRBV3-1
d_gene: NA
CDR3aa: CASSQETVRTDTQYF
CDR3nt: TGTGCCAGCAGCCAAGAAACGGTCCGCACAGATACGCAGTATTTT

j_gene: TRBJ1-2
abundance: few
v_gene: TRBV2
d_gene: NA
CDR3aa: CASSRDWADYGYTF
CDR3nt: TGTGCCAGCTCCAGAGATTGGGCCGACTATGGCTACACCTTC

j_gene: TRBJ2-7
abundance: NA
v_gene: TRBV6-1
d_gene: NA
CDR3aa: CASKGGEQYF
CDR3nt: TGTGCCAGCAAGGGCGGCGAGCAGTACTTC

j_gene: TRBJ2-1
abundance: NA
v_gene: TRBV5-1
d_gene: NA
CDR3aa: CASSIQGSSNEQFF
CDR3nt: TGCGCCAGCAGCATTCAGGGTTCGAGCAATGAGCAGTTCTTC

j_gene: TRBJ2-3
abundance: NA
v_gene: TRBV15
d_gene: NA
CDR3aa: CATSRGGGGGTGTQYF
CDR3nt: TGTGCCACCAGCAGGGGTGGAGGGGGAGGCACAGGTACGCAGTATTTT

j_gene: TRBJ1-2
abundance: NA
v_gene: TRBV29-1
d_gene: NA
CDR3aa: CCVGGGNYGYTF
CDR3nt: TGCTGCGTCGGAGGGGGTAACTATGGCTACACCTTC

j_gene: TRBJ2-7
abundance: few
v_gene: TRBV6-1
d_gene: TRBD2
CDR3aa: CASSVLTSGRSYEQYF
CDR3nt: TGTGCCAGCAGTGTGCTGACTAGCGGGAGATCCTACGAGCAGTACTTC

j_gene: TRBJ2-3
abundance: few
v_gene: TRBV11-2
d_gene: NA
CDR3aa: CASPGCIGGTDTQYF
CDR3nt: TGTGCCAGCCCGGGATGCATAGGGGGCACAGATACGCAGTATTTT

j_gene: TRBJ1-1
abundance: NA
v_gene: TRBV19
d_gene: NA
CDR3aa: CASSMGQLAFF
CDR3nt: TGTGCCAGTAGTATGGGCCAGCTAGCTTTCTTT

j_gene: TRBJ2-1
abundance: many
v_gene: TRBV5-1
d_gene: TRBD2
CDR3aa: CASSLVAGGSYNEQFF
CDR3nt: TGCGCCAGCAGCTTGGTGGCGGGAGGATCCTACAATGAGCAGTTCTTC

j_gene: TRBJ2-5
abundance: few
v_gene: TRBV11-2
d_gene: TRBD2
CDR3aa: CASSLVLAGGTKYF
CDR3nt: TGTGCCAGCAGCTTAGTCCTCGCGGGGGGCACAAAGTACTTC

j_gene: TRBJ1-5
abundance: few
v_gene: TRBV10-3
d_gene: NA
CDR3aa: CAISAGVVGYQPQHF
CDR3nt: TGTGCCATCAGCGCAGGGGTCGTGGGATATCAGCCCCAGCATTTT

j_gene: TRBJ2-7
abundance: NA
v_gene: TRBV20-1
d_gene: NA
CDR3aa: CSALSADSYEQYF
CDR3nt: TGCAGTGCCCTCTCGGCAGACTCCTACGAGCAGTACTTC

j_gene: TRBJ2-2
abundance: few
v_gene: TRBV12-3/TRBV12-4
d_gene: TRBD2
CDR3aa: CASSLGGITGELFF
CDR3nt: TGTGCCAGCAGTCTCGGGGGGATCACCGGGGAGCTGTTTTTT

j_gene: TRBJ1-5
abundance: NA
v_gene: TRBV28
d_gene: TRBD1
CDR3aa: CASSFQGAYSNQPQHF
CDR3nt: TGTGCCAGCAGTTTCCAGGGGGCATATAGCAATCAGCCCCAGCATTTT

j_gene: TRBJ2-7
abundance: NA
v_gene: TRBV3-1
d_gene: TRBD2
CDR3aa: CASSPRPGTISYEQYF
CDR3nt: TGTGCCAGCAGCCCTCGGCCGGGGACTATAAGCTACGAGCAGTACTTC

j_gene: TRBJ2-1
abundance: few
v_gene: TRBV20-1
d_gene: TRBD2
CDR3aa: CSARGSSGPYNEQFF
CDR3nt: TGCAGTGCTAGAGGCTCTAGCGGCCCTTACAATGAGCAGTTCTTC

j_gene: TRBJ2-7
abundance: NA
v_gene: TRBV12-5
d_gene: NA
CDR3aa: CASGPDRDEQYF
CDR3nt: TGTGCTAGTGGACCCGACCGGGACGAGCAGTACTTC

j_gene: TRBJ2-7
abundance: NA
v_gene: TRBV29-1
d_gene: NA
CDR3aa: CSVIIPWTQGNSYNEQYF
CDR3nt: TGCAGCGTTATAATCCCATGGACGCAGGGGAATTCCTACAATGAGCAGTACTTC

j_gene: TRBJ1-3
abundance: once
v_gene: TRBV28
d_gene: NA
CDR3aa: CASSLWKRGSGNTIYF
CDR3nt: TGTGCCAGCAGTTTATGGAAAAGGGGCTCTGGAAACACCATATATTTT

j_gene: TRBJ2-7
abundance: NA
v_gene: TRBV28
d_gene: TRBD2
CDR3aa: CASRTAGGSYEQYF
CDR3nt: TGTGCCAGCCGCACGGCGGGAGGATCCTACGAGCAGTACTTC

j_gene: TRBJ2-3
abundance: few
v_gene: TRBV5-1
d_gene: NA
CDR3aa: CASSLGDHTQYF
CDR3nt: TGCGCCAGCAGCTTGGGCGACCATACGCAGTATTTT

j_gene: TRBJ2-5
abundance: once
v_gene: TRBV20-1
d_gene: NA
CDR3aa: CSASQGSHQETQYF
CDR3nt: TGCAGTGCTAGCCAGGGGAGTCATCAAGAGACCCAGTACTTC

j_gene: TRBJ2-7
abundance: NA
v_gene: TRBV12-3/TRBV12-4
d_gene: NA
CDR3aa: CASSVGQLYEQYF
CDR3nt: TGTGCCAGCAGCGTTGGACAGCTTTACGAGCAGTACTTC

j_gene: TRBJ2-7
abundance: NA
v_gene: TRBV7-2
d_gene: NA
CDR3aa: CASSPRPGTFSYEQYF
CDR3nt: TGTGCCAGCAGCCCCCGTCCCGGGACATTCTCCTACGAGCAGTACTTC

j_gene: TRBJ2-7
abundance: NA
v_gene: TRBV20-1
d_gene: NA
CDR3aa: CSARAGTIYEQYF
CDR3nt: TGCAGTGCTAGAGCGGGAACGATCTACGAGCAGTACTTC

j_gene: TRBJ2-1
abundance: NA
v_gene: TRBV6-6
d_gene: NA
CDR3aa: CASSFRLGALANEQFF
CDR3nt: TGTGCCAGCAGCTTCCGATTGGGGGCCCTTGCTAATGAGCAGTTCTTC

j_gene: TRBJ1-2
abundance: NA
v_gene: TRBV18
d_gene: NA
CDR3aa: CASSPPTGNGYTF
CDR3nt: TGTGCCAGCTCACCACCAACAGGGAATGGCTACACCTTC

j_gene: TRBJ2-7
abundance: NA
v_gene: TRBV7-2
d_gene: NA
CDR3aa: CASSLVSIGLGSYEQYF
CDR3nt: TGTGCCAGCAGCTTAGTATCCATAGGATTAGGTTCTTACGAGCAGTACTTC

j_gene: TRBJ2-7
abundance: NA
v_gene: TRBV7-2
d_gene: TRBD2
CDR3aa: CASSLLGLALSYEQYF
CDR3nt: TGTGCCAGCAGCTTATTAGGACTAGCGCTCTCCTACGAGCAGTACTTC

j_gene: TRBJ2-1
abundance: few
v_gene: TRBV28
d_gene: TRBD2
CDR3aa: CASNSLAAEQFF
CDR3nt: TGTGCCAGCAACTCTCTAGCGGCTGAGCAGTTCTTC

j_gene: TRBJ1-1
abundance: NA
v_gene: TRBV28
d_gene: TRBD1
CDR3aa: CASSSNYRGTEAFF
CDR3nt: TGTGCCAGCAGTTCAAACTACAGGGGTACTGAAGCTTTCTTT